Described below is a single T cell receptor beta chain sequence and its context. The antigen is undetermined. The data were taken from a study of CD8 T cells in ankylosing spondylitis. Study findings and constraints: Ankylosing spondylitis blood seemed to carry a telltale TCR beta motif made of several highly homologous variants.

Via MiXCR, TCRdb re-called the 5' RACE reads, giving one row per CDR3 protein. The table includes about 220,000 distinct CDR3 sequences, approximately 20% detected once. Sequencing was done on a sample of blood, either unsorted or a sorted T cell fraction (not recorded which). This TCR derives from a male donor with ankylosing spondylitis.

The CDR3 region is CASSSSNRVHEQFF. CDR3 nucleotide sequence: TGTGCCAGCAGTTCATCGAACAGGGTTCATGAGCAGTTCTTC. The chain employs TRBV27 and TRBJ2-1, with D possibly matching TRBD1 (6 bases). V was shortened by 4 bases and J by 8 bases, with 15 bases between the two germline ends. Looked up from germline, CDR1 is MNHEY and CDR2 is SMNVEV (reference sequence). The CDR3 runs 14 residues.